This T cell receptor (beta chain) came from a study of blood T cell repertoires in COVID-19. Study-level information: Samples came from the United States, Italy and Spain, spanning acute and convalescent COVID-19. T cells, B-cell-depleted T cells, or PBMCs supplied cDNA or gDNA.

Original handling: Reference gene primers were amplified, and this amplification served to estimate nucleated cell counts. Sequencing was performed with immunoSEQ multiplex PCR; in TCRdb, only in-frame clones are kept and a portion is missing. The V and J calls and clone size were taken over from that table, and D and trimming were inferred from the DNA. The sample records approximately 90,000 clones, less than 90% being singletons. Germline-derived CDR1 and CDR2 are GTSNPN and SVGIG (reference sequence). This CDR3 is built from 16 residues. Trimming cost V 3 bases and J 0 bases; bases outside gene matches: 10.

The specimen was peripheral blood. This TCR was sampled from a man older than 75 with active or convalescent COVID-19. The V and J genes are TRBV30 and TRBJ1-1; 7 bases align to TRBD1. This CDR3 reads CAWRGTTGHMNTEAFF. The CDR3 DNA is TGTGCCTGGAGAGGAACGACAGGGCACATGAACACTGAAGCTTTCTTT.